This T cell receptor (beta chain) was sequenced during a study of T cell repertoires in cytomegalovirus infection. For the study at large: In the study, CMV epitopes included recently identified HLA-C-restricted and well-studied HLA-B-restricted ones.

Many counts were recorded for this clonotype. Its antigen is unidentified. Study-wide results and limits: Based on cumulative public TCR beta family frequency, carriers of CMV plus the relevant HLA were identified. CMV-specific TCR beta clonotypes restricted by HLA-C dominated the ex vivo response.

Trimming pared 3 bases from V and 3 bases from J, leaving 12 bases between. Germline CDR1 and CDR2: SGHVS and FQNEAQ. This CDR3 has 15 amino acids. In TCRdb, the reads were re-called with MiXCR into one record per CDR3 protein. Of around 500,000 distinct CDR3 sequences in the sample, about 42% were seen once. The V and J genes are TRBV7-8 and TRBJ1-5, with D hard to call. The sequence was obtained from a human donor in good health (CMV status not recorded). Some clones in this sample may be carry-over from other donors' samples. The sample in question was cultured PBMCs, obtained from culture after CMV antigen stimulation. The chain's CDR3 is CASSFSWQNNQPQHF. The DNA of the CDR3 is TGTGCCAGCAGCTTTAGCTGGCAAAACAATCAGCCCCAGCATTTT.